This record looks at one T cell receptor (beta chain) sequence and its context. Its antigen is still unknown. Germline CDR1 reads SGHVS; CDR2 reads FNYEAQ. The CDR3 runs 13 residues. The sample originates from a study of cytomegalovirus exposure and HLA in healthy donors. A multiplex PCR was run with 60 Vbeta primers and 13 Jbeta primers. The assay was immunoSEQ multiplex PCR, and TCRdb's table has in-frame clones only and misses some. The sample lists over 110,000 clones, 70% to 80% occurring once. Overall study findings and caveats: TCR beta V segments were, for the most part, productive about 87% or about 30% of the time in an earlier analysis. A later analysis linked a missense DCLRE1C variant to TCR beta V- and J-gene trimming.

This clonotype originated in a woman between 40 and 55 years old in good health and CMV-seropositive. The sample was PBMCs. The chain has TRBV7-6 and TRBJ2-5, with 7 bases matching TRBD2. The J call is doubtful: the DNA matches TRBJ2-7 better. The CDR3 region is CASSPSGVYEQYF. In DNA form, the CDR3 reads TGTGCCAGCAGCCCGAGCGGGGTCTACGAGCAGTACTTC.